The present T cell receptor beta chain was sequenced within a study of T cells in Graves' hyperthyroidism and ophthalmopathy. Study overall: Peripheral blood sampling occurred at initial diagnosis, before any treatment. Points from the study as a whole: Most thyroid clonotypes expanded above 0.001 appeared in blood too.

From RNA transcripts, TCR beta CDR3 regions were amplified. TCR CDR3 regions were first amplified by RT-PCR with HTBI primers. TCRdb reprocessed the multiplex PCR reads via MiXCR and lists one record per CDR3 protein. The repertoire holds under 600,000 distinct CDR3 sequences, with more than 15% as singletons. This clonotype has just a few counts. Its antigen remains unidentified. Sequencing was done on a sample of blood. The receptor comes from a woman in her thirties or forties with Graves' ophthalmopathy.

CDR3 sequence (DNA): TGTGCCAGCAGCTTCGGGACAGGGCATGCAGATACGCAGTATTTT. Its protein is CASSFGTGHADTQYF. The rearrangement joins TRBV7-2 to TRBJ2-3; TRBD1 aligns across 9 bases. The V and J ends lost 3 bases and 4 bases, in that order; junction bases with no gene match: 5. CDR1 and CDR2 from the germline V gene are SGHTA and FQGNSA. The CDR3 runs to 15 residues. Full variable domain (missing parts from reference TRBV7-2 and TRBJ2-3): GAGVSQSPSNKVTEKGKDVELRCDPISGHTALYWYRQSLGQGLEFLIYFQGNSAPDKSGLPSDRFSAERTGGSVSTLTIQRTQQEDSAVYLCASSFGTGHADTQYFGPGTRLTVL.